The T cell receptor beta chain described here comes from a study of cytomegalovirus exposure and HLA in healthy donors. Germline assignment: CDR1 SEHNR and CDR2 FQNEAQ (reference sequence). V gave up 0 bases and J gave up 8 bases; unmatched junction bases: 7. The CDR3 sequence is 16 residues long. Overall study results and limits: It was in a later analysis that TCR association rates were seen to vary by HLA locus, highest for DRB1 and lowest for HLA-C.

PCR used 60 Vbeta primers and 13 Jbeta primers. Some clones are missing from TCRdb's copy, which holds only in-frame ones; the method was immunoSEQ multiplex PCR. Found here are roughly 180,000 clones, 80% to 90% of them singletons; the top ten hold roughly 0.69%. A word on this clone: Antigen: not known.

The chain carries TRBV7-9 and TRBJ2-1; 10 nucleotides line up with TRBD2. Sequenced: PBMCs. This TCR came from a woman under 30 in good health and CMV-seronegative. The CDR3 DNA is TGTGCCAGCAGCTTAGCGACAGCGGGAGGGTATCATGAGCAGTTCTTC. It yields the protein CASSLATAGGYHEQFF.